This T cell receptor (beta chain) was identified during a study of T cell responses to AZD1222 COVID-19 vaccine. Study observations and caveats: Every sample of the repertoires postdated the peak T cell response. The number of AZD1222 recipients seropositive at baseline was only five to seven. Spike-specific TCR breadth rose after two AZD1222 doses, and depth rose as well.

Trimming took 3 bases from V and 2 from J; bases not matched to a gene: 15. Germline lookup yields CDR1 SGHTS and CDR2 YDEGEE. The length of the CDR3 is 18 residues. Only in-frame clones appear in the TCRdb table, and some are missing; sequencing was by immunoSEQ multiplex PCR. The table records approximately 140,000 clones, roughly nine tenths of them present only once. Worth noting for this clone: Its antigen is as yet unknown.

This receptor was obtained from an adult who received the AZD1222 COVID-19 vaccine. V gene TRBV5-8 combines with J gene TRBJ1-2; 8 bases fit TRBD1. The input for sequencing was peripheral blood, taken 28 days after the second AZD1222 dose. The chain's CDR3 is CASSSEGTGHRLNYGYTF. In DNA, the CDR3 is TGTGCCAGCAGCTCTGAAGGGACAGGACACCGACTGAACTATGGCTACACCTTC.